The rows below give T cell receptor beta chains drawn from one sample of a study of T cell repertoires in cytomegalovirus infection. In TCRdb, the reads were re-called with MiXCR into one record per CDR3 protein. The data show about 160,000 distinct CDR3 sequences, roughly 22% seen once. Their target antigens are unknown. The input for sequencing was CD8+ T cells from cultured PBMCs, taken from culture after CMV antigen stimulation. These receptors were taken from a human donor in good health (CMV status not recorded). Some clones in this sample may be carry-over from other donors' samples. Each CDR3 is given with its conserved first and last residue. The D gene is left open where the match is weak. A row's size may be missing; if present it is once, few, many or a size class.

size	V	D	J	CDR3	DNA
NA	TRBV6-1	NA	TRBJ1-2	CASSDPGPYYGYTF	TGTGCCAGCAGTGATCCCGGACCGTACTATGGCTACACCTTC
few	TRBV6-5	TRBD1	TRBJ2-2	CASRTGVYTGELFF	TGTGCCAGCAGAACAGGGGTTTACACCGGGGAGCTGTTTTTT
few	TRBV6-1	NA	TRBJ2-7	CASGVGTKGTQSYEQYF	TGTGCCAGCGGGGTAGGAACCAAAGGGACACAGTCCTACGAGCAGTACTTC
many	TRBV7-6	TRBD1	TRBJ2-7	CASSPGTGTYEQYF	TGTGCCAGCAGCCCAGGGACAGGGACCTACGAGCAGTACTTC
few	TRBV7-2	TRBD2	TRBJ2-1	CASSIGLGTSGGGNEQFF	TGTGCCAGCAGCATAGGGCTGGGGACTAGCGGGGGGGGGAATGAGCAGTTCTTC
NA	TRBV6-2/TRBV6-3	NA	TRBJ1-1	CASSYSGSSNTEAFF	TGTGCCAGCAGTTACTCAGGCAGCAGTAACACTGAAGCTTTCTTT
few	TRBV12-3/TRBV12-4	NA	TRBJ1-5	CASSSINQPQHF	TGTGCCAGCAGTTCCATCAATCAGCCCCAGCATTTT
few	TRBV7-2	TRBD1	TRBJ1-1	CASSLDRGLAFF	TGTGCCAGCAGCCTAGACAGGGGGCTGGCTTTCTTT
few	TRBV4-1	NA	TRBJ1-2	CASSHSGDYYGYTF	TGCGCCAGCAGCCACTCAGGGGACTATTATGGCTACACCTTC
NA	TRBV7-9	NA	TRBJ2-7	CASSRSAGTYEQYF	TGTGCCAGCAGCCGGTCTGCGGGAACCTACGAGCAGTACTTC
NA	TRBV7-8	TRBD1	TRBJ1-1	CASSARQGGTEAFF	TGTGCCAGCAGCGCACGACAGGGCGGAACTGAAGCTTTCTTT
few	TRBV19	NA	TRBJ2-7	CASSWRASYEQYF	TGTGCCAGTAGTTGGCGGGCTTCCTACGAGCAGTACTTC
few	TRBV4-1	NA	TRBJ1-5	CASSQEKTPGGSQPQHF	TGCGCCAGCAGCCAAGAAAAAACACCCGGGGGTAGTCAGCCCCAGCATTTT
NA	TRBV7-6	NA	TRBJ2-1	CASSSPGGLLNGEQFF	TGTGCCAGCAGCTCCCCAGGAGGGCTTCTAAACGGTGAGCAGTTCTTC
NA	TRBV19	NA	TRBJ1-5	CAARAGVNQPQHF	TGTGCCGCTCGGGCGGGGGTCAATCAGCCCCAGCATTTT
few	TRBV7-2	NA	TRBJ2-5	CASSLEPSRQETQYF	TGTGCCAGCAGCTTAGAACCGTCTCGGCAAGAGACCCAGTACTTC
few	TRBV11-2	NA	TRBJ1-5	CASSLDRTVNQPQHF	TGTGCCAGCAGCTTAGATAGGACAGTCAATCAGCCCCAGCATTTT
NA	TRBV7-2	NA	TRBJ1-1	CASSSPRAGTTEAFF	TGTGCCAGCAGCTCACCCCGAGCGGGGACCACTGAAGCTTTCTTT
few	TRBV7-9	NA	TRBJ1-6	CASSSLSGGLGDSPLHF	TGTGCCAGCAGCTCCCTCTCCGGGGGACTGGGCGATTCACCCCTCCACTTT
few	TRBV20-1	TRBD1	TRBJ1-2	CSARDRLSNYGYTF	TGCAGTGCTAGGGACAGGCTGTCTAACTATGGCTACACCTTC